The sequence of this TCR beta chain was determined in a study of spatial heterogeneity in lung cancer. At the level of the study: Consistently, beta-chain sequences turned up in larger numbers than alpha-chain sequences did. As counted in raw reads, each unique TCR and UMI combination appeared more than ten times on average. Study-wide results and caveats: Whereas they appeared in blood less at follow-up, ubiquitous expanded tumor TCRs appeared there more at resection.

Time point specified: sample taken at primary tumor resection. Frozen PBMC, nontumor lung or tumor provided whole RNA, which was sequenced unsorted. The CDR3 loop spans 15 amino acids. Per germline, CDR1 MNHEY and CDR2 SVGAGI. Germline trimming cut 1 base from V and 5 bases from J; bases unmatched to any gene: 7. Every TCR cDNA molecule bore a unique molecular identifier. TCRdb independently ran MiXCR on the 5' RACE reads; one entry per CDR3 protein. The sample lists around 12,000 distinct CDR3 sequences, approximately 15% occurring once. About this clonotype itself: Its specificity is not known.

The gene calls are TRBV6-5 and TRBJ2-7; 8 nucleotides agree with TRBD1. The source of this sequence is a male donor with early-stage non-small cell lung cancer. This material consisted of PBMCs, taken at surgery. The CDR3 spells CASSYWQGARDEQYF. CDR3 DNA sequence: TGTGCCAGCAGTTACTGGCAGGGGGCGCGGGACGAGCAGTACTTC.